This entry lists 30 T cell receptor beta chains sequenced from one sample in a study of neoadjuvant anti-PD-1 for oral cavity cancer. Data came from immunoSEQ multiplex PCR; TCRdb stores just in-frame clones and leaves some out. There are roughly 13,000 clones in the sample; approximately 69% occur only once, and under 3% lies in the top ten. The time point denotes: after neoadjuvant nivolumab, at surgical resection. Material: PBMCs, obtained after nivolumab (anti-PD-1) treatment. These receptors were obtained from a person aged 35-79 years with oral cavity squamous cell carcinoma.

The gene calls are TRBV2 and TRBJ2-7, with 8 bases aligning to TRBD1. The CDR3 extends over 12 amino acids. V was pared by 10 bases and J by 6 bases, with 8 bases of the junction left unmatched. Germline V gives CDR1 SNHLY, CDR2 FYNNEI. CDR3 nucleotides: TGTGCCAACGGGACAGGAGTGGGCGAGCAGTACTTC. Translation: CANGTGVGEQYF.

The chain couples TRBV30 to TRBJ2-3; no clear D gene. The V gene's germline CDR1 is GTSNPN and CDR2 SVGIG (reference sequence). This CDR3 is 12 amino acids long. The V end was cut by 3 bases, the J end by 3 bases, with 7 bases between. CDR3 sequence (DNA): TGTGCCTGGAGCCCCCCTACAGATACGCAGTATTTT. The encoded protein is CAWSPPTDTQYF.

This clone was seen a few times. CDR3 residues: CASSLFRDRGLYEQYF. CDR3 sequence (DNA): TGTGCCAGCAGTTTATTTCGGGACAGGGGGTTATACGAGCAGTACTTC. The gene calls are TRBV28 and TRBJ2-7; TRBD1 agrees at 11 bases. Germline V gene data show CDR1 as MDHEN and CDR2 as SYDVKM. The CDR3 contains 16 residues. V shed 1 base, J shed 4 bases, and the junction held 6 bases outside the gene matches.

The J gene is TRBJ2-5, the V gene TRBV6-1, with TRBD1 identical over 7 bases. With V trimmed by 5 bases and J by 1 base, 4 bases remained unmatched. The length of the CDR3 is 14 residues. Germline CDR1 and CDR2: MNHNS and SASEGT. CDR3 bases: TGTGCCAGCAGTTTAGACAGGGCCCAAGAGACCCAGTACTTC. This gives the protein CASSLDRAQETQYF.

As for this clone: Mismatch with germline at one junction end may stem from a read error. The chain carries TRBV30 and TRBJ1-1; 11 bases are a match to TRBD1. The CDR3 extends over 14 amino acids. Germline V gene lookup returns CDR1 GTSNPN and CDR2 SVGIG (reference sequence). The CDR3 reads CAWRTGGMKTEAFF. CDR3 bases: TGTGCCTGGCGGACAGGGGGCATGAAAACTGAAGCTTTCTTT.

This clone was seen only a few times. The rearrangement uses TRBV6-5 and TRBJ1-2, with D hard to call. The ends were cut back, 6 bases at V and 6 bases at J, with 17 bases in the middle. The CDR3 has 14 residues. Germline CDR1 and CDR2: MNHEY and SVGAGI. This chain's CDR3 is CASRVLDNLNGYTF. For the CDR3, the DNA is TGTGCCAGCAGAGTTCTCGACAACCTGAATGGCTACACCTTC.

The chain links TRBV25-1 to TRBJ1-1; D perhaps matches TRBD1 (5 bases). This CDR3 is built from 15 residues. Germline V lookup: CDR1 MGHDK, CDR2 SYGVNS. V shed 2 bases and J shed 2 bases, with 12 bases lying between them. CDR3: CASSELGTINTEAFF. CDR3 coding DNA: TGTGCCAGCAGTGAACTAGGGACTATCAACACTGAAGCTTTCTTT.

This clone has a handful of counts. The chain uses TRBV15 and TRBJ1-1; D remains unclear. V was pared by 5 bases and J by 4 bases, with 8 bases between. Germline V gives CDR1 LNHNV, CDR2 YYDKDF (reference sequence). The CDR3 runs to 12 residues. The CDR3 loop reads CATSGDRTEAFF. The CDR3 DNA reads as TGTGCCACCAGCGGCGACCGCACTGAAGCTTTCTTT.

This rearrangement joins TRBV11-3 to TRBJ1-1, with D unresolved. The CDR3 covers 13 residues. The V gene lost 1 base and the J gene lost 0 bases, with 3 bases spanning the gap. Germline V gives CDR1 SGHNT, CDR2 YENEEA. The CDR3 DNA sequence: TGTGCCAGCAGCTTAGGCCTGAACACTGAAGCTTTCTTT. Residues: CASSLGLNTEAFF.

V and J are TRBV6-5 and TRBJ2-2; D gene unclear. Trimming took 6 bases from V and 3 from J, leaving 11 bases between them. The CDR3 runs to 14 residues. Germline lookup yields CDR1 MNHEY and CDR2 SVGAGI. The CDR3 reads CASRTPTDTGELFF. The DNA of the CDR3 is TGTGCCAGCAGAACCCCGACGGACACCGGGGAGCTGTTTTTT.

The V gene is TRBV6-5, the J gene TRBJ1-2; no definite D call. Trimming took off 0 bases at V and 2 bases at J, with 10 bases between the two ends. This CDR3 spans 15 amino acids. CDR1 and CDR2 from the germline V gene are MNHEY and SVGAGI. CDR3 region: CASSYSKYSNYGYTF. As DNA, the CDR3 is TGTGCCAGCAGTTACTCGAAGTACAGCAACTATGGCTACACCTTC.

Only a few counts were recorded for this clone. This chain links TRBV5-4 with TRBJ2-3, with D tentatively TRBD1 (5 bases). Germline V gives CDR1 SGHNT, CDR2 YYREEE (reference sequence). Trimming cost V 0 bases and J 2 bases, with 13 bases left between them. The length of the CDR3 is 16 residues. The CDR3 DNA is TGTGCCAGCAGCTTGGTGAAGGGGCTGGACACAGATACGCAGTATTTT. Protein: CASSLVKGLDTDTQYF. Using reference TRBV5-4 and TRBJ2-3 for the parts outside the CDR3, the full variable domain is ETGVTQSPTHLIKTRGQQVTLRCSSQSGHNTVSWYQQALGQGPQFIFQYYREEENGRGNFPPRFSGLQFPNYSSELNVNALELDDSALYLCASSLVKGLDTDTQYFGPGTRLTVL.

The CDR3 is CASSDVAGGNTGELFF. The CDR3 nucleotides read TGTGCCAGCAGTGATGTAGCGGGAGGAAACACCGGGGAGCTGTTTTTT. The V and J genes are TRBV25-1 and TRBJ2-2; TRBD2 matches 10 bases. V lost 3 bases to trimming and J lost 2 bases; unmatched junction nucleotides: 3. The CDR3 extends over 16 amino acids. Germline assignment: CDR1 MGHDK and CDR2 SYGVNS. The complete variable domain, with remaining parts taken from reference TRBV25-1 and TRBJ2-2, reads EADIYQTPRYLVIGTGKKITLECSQTMGHDKMYWYQQDPGMELHLIHYSYGVNSTEKGDLSSESTVSRIRTEHFPLTLESARPSHTSQYLCASSDVAGGNTGELFFGEGSRLTVL.

In its sample, this clone was seen once. V is TRBV7-8 and J is TRBJ2-5; 7 nucleotides agree with TRBD2. The CDR3 has 16 residues. J was trimmed by 5 bases and V by 1 base; bases with no gene match: 10. Germline V gene data show CDR1 as SGHVS and CDR2 as FQNEAQ. CDR3 sequence reads: CASSLGIAGAPETQYF. CDR3 in DNA: TGTGCCAGCAGCTTAGGAATTGCGGGAGCCCCCGAGACCCAGTACTTC.

The V and J genes are TRBV13 and TRBJ1-2, with D possibly TRBD1 on 5 matching bases. There are 15 residues in the CDR3. Germline CDR1 PRHDT, CDR2 FYEKMQ (reference sequence). V lost 0 bases and J lost 1, with 9 bases in between. The CDR3 sequence: CASSLGTEFNYGYTF. The CDR3 nucleotides are TGTGCCAGCAGCTTAGGGACAGAATTTAACTATGGCTACACCTTC. The variable domain in full, completed from reference TRBV13 and TRBJ1-2, reads AAGVIQSPRHLIKEKRETATLKCYPIPRHDTVYWYQQGPGQDPQFLISFYEKMQSDKGSIPDRFSAQQFSDYHSELNMSSLELGDSALYFCASSLGTEFNYGYTFGSGTRLTVV.

V and J are TRBV6-1 and TRBJ1-2; TRBD1 might be the D (5 bases). CDR3 size: 13 residues. V dropped 5 bases and J dropped 8 bases, with 15 bases sitting between them. The germline gives CDR1 MNHNS, CDR2 SASEGT. CDR3 loop: CASSTGTAGGYTF. CDR3 nucleotide sequence: TGTGCCAGCAGTACCGGGACCGCAGGCGGCTACACCTTC.

This clone was counted once. The rearrangement uses TRBV7-2 and TRBJ2-3; unclear D gene. The CDR3 contains 15 residues. The germline V and J ends were trimmed by 3 bases and 8 bases, with 18 bases remaining between them. The germline CDR1 and CDR2 sequences are SGHTA and FQGNSA. The CDR3 sequence is CASSLRRVSLGTQYF. The CDR3 DNA is TGTGCCAGCAGCTTGAGGCGTGTTAGTTTAGGTACGCAGTATTTT.

This CDR3 is CASSLGIAGRFTDTQYF. The CDR3 DNA reads as TGCGCCAGCAGCTTGGGAATAGCGGGGCGATTCACAGATACGCAGTATTTT. The rearrangement uses TRBV5-1 and TRBJ2-3, with TRBD2 identical over 8 bases. The V gene end was trimmed by 0 bases and the J gene end by 2 bases; junction bases not matched to a gene: 8. Germline values: CDR1 SGHRS, CDR2 YFSETQ. This CDR3 has 17 amino acids.

This clone was seen just once. The gene calls are TRBV10-3 and TRBJ1-1; D gene ambiguous. Germline V lookup: CDR1 ENHRY, CDR2 SYGVKD. CDR3 size: 13 residues. Trimming left V 2 bases short and J 1 base short, with 5 bases between. The CDR3 bases are TGTGCCATCAGTGAGACACCGAACACTGAAGCTTTCTTT. It encodes CAISETPNTEAFF.

J is TRBJ2-7 and V is TRBV6-1; D might be TRBD1 (6 bases). CDR1 MNHNS and CDR2 SASEGT come from the germline V gene. Trimming took 7 bases from V and 0 from J, leaving 13 bases between them. The CDR3 runs 14 residues. CDR3 sequence (DNA): TGTGCCAGCACGACCACAGGGATCTCCTACGAGCAGTACTTC. It is translated as CASTTTGISYEQYF.

This sequence joins TRBV30 and TRBJ2-5; no reliable D call. Germline CDR1 GTSNPN, CDR2 SVGIG (reference sequence). Between the trimmed V and J ends, which lost 0 bases and 1 base, there was a span of 12 bases. The CDR3 totals 15 residues. CDR3: CAWSVIWAAQETQYF. CDR3 DNA sequence: TGTGCCTGGAGTGTTATTTGGGCCGCCCAAGAGACCCAGTACTTC.

The chain links TRBV11-2 to TRBJ2-7; D not resolved. CDR1 and CDR2 from the germline V gene are SGHAT and FQNNGV. The length of the CDR3 is 13 residues. V was pared by 7 bases and J by 6 bases, with 16 bases between. The DNA for the CDR3 is TGTGCCAGCAAACAATTGCAGTCCGGCGAGCAGTACTTC. Its translation is CASKQLQSGEQYF. Filled out from reference TRBV11-2 and TRBJ2-7, the complete variable domain reads EAGVAQSPRYKIIEKRQSVAFWCNPISGHATLYWYQQILGQGPKLLIQFQNNGVVDDSQLPKDRFSAERLKGVDSTLKIQPAKLEDSAVYLCASKQLQSGEQYFGPGTRLTVT.

Concerning this clone: The identical CDR3 is also encoded by other nucleotide sequences in the sample. J is TRBJ2-1 and V is TRBV6-5; D is perhaps TRBD2 (6 bases). Germline V CDR1 and CDR2: MNHEY, SVGAGI. The germline V and J ends were trimmed by 5 bases and 1 base, with 9 bases remaining between them. This CDR3 has 14 residues. CDR3 residues: CASSRRESYNEQFF. CDR3 bases: TGTGCCAGCAGTCGCCGGGAGTCCTACAATGAGCAGTTCTTC.

The chain employs TRBV6-1 and TRBJ1-4; D is ambiguous. This CDR3 is 14 amino acids long. Trimming removed 2 bases from V and 7 bases from J, with 11 bases in between. CDR1 is MNHNS and CDR2 is SASEGT in the germline V gene. CDR3: CASSELVGSEKLFF. The CDR3, as DNA: TGTGCCAGCAGTGAATTAGTCGGGAGTGAAAAACTGTTTTTT.

This clone came up a few times. The chain uses TRBV27 and TRBJ1-4, with a weak D call TRBD1 (5 bases). This CDR3 has 15 amino acids. Trimming took off 2 bases at V and 3 bases at J, with 10 bases between the two ends. The V gene's germline CDR1 is MNHEY and CDR2 SMNVEV (reference sequence). The DNA for the CDR3 is TGTGCCAGCAGTTTAACGAGGGGACCTAATGAAAAACTGTTTTTT. It translates to CASSLTRGPNEKLFF.

The rearrangement uses TRBV7-3 and TRBJ2-1, with TRBD1 as a possible D gene (5 bases). V shed 5 bases and J shed 8 bases, with 13 bases lying between them. Germline CDR1 reads SGHTA; CDR2 reads FQGTGA. This CDR3 has 13 amino acids. CDR3 residues: CASSHGQSHEQFF. CDR3 nucleotide sequence: TGTGCCAGCAGCCATGGACAATCCCATGAGCAGTTCTTC.

V is TRBV30 and J is TRBJ2-2, with D uncertain. CDR3 size: 14 residues. V shed 4 bases and J shed 2 bases, with 11 bases lying between them. CDR1 and CDR2 (germline): GTSNPN, SVGIG (reference sequence). The CDR3 nucleotides read TGTGCCTGGATATCCGGCCTTAACACCGGGGAGCTGTTTTTT. It yields the protein CAWISGLNTGELFF.

In nucleotides, the CDR3 is TGTGCCAGCAGCGTAGCGGGACTAGCGGGGGTCGAGCAGTACTTC. Translation: CASSVAGLAGVEQYF. The chain recombines TRBV9 with TRBJ2-7; 14 bases are shared with TRBD2. The ends lost 0 bases at V and 6 bases at J; junction bases unmatched: 2. CDR3 length: 15 residues. In germline, CDR1 is SGDLS, CDR2 YYNGEE.

The chain is built from TRBV6-5 and TRBJ2-7, with TRBD2 matching 9 bases. Looked up from germline, CDR1 is MNHEY and CDR2 is SVGAGI. The V gene end was trimmed by 3 bases and the J gene end by 7 bases; junction bases not matched to a gene: 4. The CDR3 is made up of 13 amino acids. The CDR3: CASSYSGSGEQYF. As DNA, the CDR3 is TGTGCCAGCAGTTATAGCGGGAGTGGTGAGCAGTACTTC.

This chain uses TRBV4-1 with TRBJ2-7; 8 bases are shared with TRBD2. The germline gives CDR1 MGHRA, CDR2 YSYEKL. J lost 2 bases, V lost 3 bases, and 6 bases had no gene match. The CDR3 sequence is 15 residues long. CDR3 sequence: CASSHGDGRAYEQYF. CDR3 DNA sequence: TGCGCCAGCAGCCACGGGGACGGGAGGGCCTACGAGCAGTACTTC.